These 29 T cell receptor beta chains originate from one sample sequenced in a study of regulatory T cells in long-lasting Graves disease. Time point described: newly diagnosed GD, antithyroid drugs for less than 3 months. After RNA was extracted from PBMCs, the TCR library was made from it. The authors built TCR beta libraries using iRepertoire HTBI primers and Arm-PCR of CDR3 regions. TCRdb re-analysed the multiplex PCR reads in MiXCR, keeping a single row per CDR3 protein. There are roughly 560,000 distinct CDR3 sequences in the sample; about 16% occur only once, and 25% lies in the top ten. These data also formed part of another study, on T cells in Graves' hyperthyroidism and ophthalmopathy.

Sequences were derived from peripheral blood mononuclear cells (PBMCs), sampled at new diagnosis, from a patient treated with antithyroid drugs. All receptors come from a woman aged 35 to 59 with Graves disease.

This clonotype was seen a handful of times. The rearrangement links TRBV18 to TRBJ2-5; 14 bases are a match to TRBD2. CDR1 and CDR2 from the germline V gene are KGHSH and LQKENI. The J segment lost 1 base and the V segment lost 3 bases, leaving 1 base of the junction unmatched. The CDR3 is 16 residues long. The DNA for the CDR3 is TGTGCCAGCTCACCGGGGACTAGCGGGAGCCAAGAGACCCAGTACTTC. It yields the protein CASSPGTSGSQETQYF.

This clonotype came up once. The chain recombines TRBV6-1 with TRBJ1-3; weak D call: TRBD1 (6 bases). Germline CDR1 is MNHNS and CDR2 is SASEGT. The CDR3 runs 14 residues. V lost 7 bases and J lost 2, with 12 bases in between. This CDR3 is CASIRGGPGNTIYF. The DNA of the CDR3 is TGTGCCAGCATTAGAGGGGGACCTGGAAACACCATATATTTT.

This clonotype was picked up many times. This sequence joins TRBV4-1 and TRBJ2-5, with D hard to call. Germline V gives CDR1 MGHRA, CDR2 YSYEKL. This CDR3 is 13 amino acids long. Trimming shortened V by 3 bases and J by 0 bases, and 5 bases separated the two germline ends. CDR3 residues: CASSQGYQETQYF. Written as DNA, the CDR3 is TGCGCCAGCAGCCAGGGGTACCAAGAGACCCAGTACTTC.

Turning to this clonotype: One base separates it from a far larger clone, so it is likely a read error. This chain joins TRBV6-1 and TRBJ1-1; no reliable D call. V lost 7 bases, J lost 4 bases, and 7 bases lay in between. The CDR3 is 11 amino acids. Per the germline V gene, CDR1 is MNHNS and CDR2 is SASEGT. As DNA, the CDR3 is TGTGCCAGCACGGGGATCACTGAAGCTTTCTTT. It encodes CASTGITEAFF.

The rearrangement uses TRBV20-1 and TRBJ2-5, with 10 bases aligning to TRBD2. The junction had 8 bases not matched to a gene; V was cut back by 0 bases and J by 4 bases. This CDR3 spans 16 amino acids. In germline, CDR1 is DFQATT, CDR2 SNEGSKA (reference sequence). The CDR3: CSARDPSGGVSETQYF. CDR3 nucleotide sequence: TGCAGTGCTAGAGATCCCAGCGGGGGGGTTTCAGAGACCCAGTACTTC.

There are a few counts of this clonotype. The chain joins TRBV12-3 or TRBV12-4 to TRBJ2-1; the match to TRBD2 covers 10 bases. The CDR3 runs to 15 residues. V was clipped by 6 bases and J by 7 bases; unmatched bases: 9. As DNA, the CDR3 is TGTGCCAGCAGGCCACCGGGACTAGCGACTAATGAGCAGTTCTTC. Its protein is CASRPPGLATNEQFF.

The table lists this clonotype with a few counts. A read error may be the cause here, since a much bigger clone is one base away. For the CDR3, the DNA is TGTGCCAGCAGCCAGATCTATGGCTACACCTTC. Its protein product is CASSQIYGYTF. The chain uses TRBV7-2 and TRBJ1-2, with D uncertain. V was cut by 5 bases and J by 4 bases, with 5 bases left in between. Germline lookup yields CDR1 SGHTA and CDR2 FQGNSA. This CDR3 contains 11 residues.

At least ten counts were recorded for this clonotype. The chain uses TRBV12-3 or TRBV12-4 and TRBJ1-1; TRBD1 agrees at 9 bases. Trimming took 3 bases from V and 6 from J; bases not matched to a gene: 8. The CDR3 has 15 residues. The CDR3 here is CASSLDRTGVPEAFF. CDR3 in DNA: TGTGCCAGCAGTTTGGACCGGACAGGGGTCCCTGAAGCTTTCTTT.

This clonotype was recorded many times. The chain uses TRBV12-3 or TRBV12-4 and TRBJ1-1; maybe TRBD1 (5 bases). There are 13 residues in the CDR3. Trimming removed 6 bases at V and 5 bases at J, with 13 bases between. CDR3 DNA: TGTGCCAGCAGCCGGACACCGCGGACTGAAGCTTTCTTT. Protein sequence: CASSRTPRTEAFF.

At least ten counts were recorded for this clonotype. V and J are TRBV3-1 and TRBJ1-1, with a possible D match to TRBD1 (5 bases). The V end was cut by 7 bases, the J end by 0 bases, with 12 bases between. The CDR3 totals 14 residues. Per the germline V gene, CDR1 is LGHDT and CDR2 is YNNKEL (reference sequence). CDR3 sequence (DNA): TGTGCCAGCAAACTGGAGGGGTTGAACACTGAAGCTTTCTTT. The encoded protein is CASKLEGLNTEAFF.

Comments on this clonotype: A much larger clonotype is one base distant, so this may be a read error. The chain has TRBV5-6 and TRBJ2-7; TRBD1 agrees at 11 bases. Germline-derived CDR1 and CDR2 are SGHDT and YYEEEE. CDR3 size: 16 residues. CDR3 DNA: TGTGCCAGCAGCGCAACGGGACAGGGGGTAACCTACGAGCGGTACTTC. Protein: CASSATGQGVTYERYF.

This clonotype was counted a few times. The J gene is TRBJ1-2, the V gene TRBV5-1; D unclear. The V end lost 4 bases, the J end lost 6 bases, and 10 bases lay between the germline ends. Germline CDR1 and CDR2: SGHRS and YFSETQ. This CDR3 region has 12 residues. The CDR3 DNA sequence: TGCGCCAGCAGCCCTGCCCGCGATGGCTACACCTTC. The encoded protein is CASSPARDGYTF.

This clonotype was recorded at least ten times. The V and J genes are TRBV12-3 or TRBV12-4 and TRBJ1-2, with D perhaps matching TRBD1 (5 bases). CDR3 size: 13 residues. Trimming left V 6 bases short and J 4 bases short, with 12 bases between. The CDR3 region has the DNA TGTGCCAGCAGCTTCCGGGACTCCTATGGCTACACCTTC. This translates into CASSFRDSYGYTF.

The chain has TRBV5-1 and TRBJ1-1; D gene uncertain. This CDR3 comprises 16 residues. With 4 bases removed from V and 0 bases from J, the gap between germline ends came to 16 bases. Looked up from germline, CDR1 is SGHRS and CDR2 is YFSETQ. CDR3 DNA: TGCGCCAGCAGCAGCTCCCCTCAAGGCATGAACACTGAAGCTTTCTTT. Encoded protein: CASSSSPQGMNTEAFF. Full variable domain (missing parts from reference TRBV5-1 and TRBJ1-1): KAGVTQTPRYLIKTRGQQVTLSCSPISGHRSVSWYQQTPGQGLQFLFEYFSETQRNKGNFPGRFSGRQFSNSRSEMNVSTLELGDSALYLCASSSSPQGMNTEAFFGQGTRLTVV.

In its sample, this clonotype was seen many times. The genes are TRBV13 and TRBJ1-1, with TRBD1 as a possible D gene (6 bases). Germline V lookup: CDR1 PRHDT, CDR2 FYEKMQ (reference sequence). This CDR3 has 12 residues. V lost 5 bases to trimming and J lost 5 bases, with 9 bases between them. The CDR3 here is CASSIQGTEAFF. CDR3 nucleotides: TGTGCCAGCAGCATTCAGGGGACTGAAGCTTTCTTT.

This clonotype was picked up many times. The rearrangement uses TRBV11-2 and TRBJ2-5, with 10 positions matching TRBD2. The junction had 11 bases not matched to a gene; V was cut back by 5 bases and J by 5 bases. The V gene's germline CDR1 is SGHAT and CDR2 FQNNGV. This CDR3 comprises 16 residues. DNA of the CDR3: TGTGCCAGCAGCAGAGACCCTAGCGGGGGATGGGAGACCCAGTACTTC. Its protein product is CASSRDPSGGWETQYF. Supplemented by reference TRBV11-2 and TRBJ2-5, the full variable domain reads EAGVAQSPRYKIIEKRQSVAFWCNPISGHATLYWYQQILGQGPKLLIQFQNNGVVDDSQLPKDRFSAERLKGVDSTLKIQPAKLEDSAVYLCASSRDPSGGWETQYFGPGTRLLVL.

The chain employs TRBV6-2 or TRBV6-3 and TRBJ1-5, with D hard to call. The CDR3 sequence is 15 residues long. Germline values: CDR1 MNHEY, CDR2 SVGEGT. V lost 5 bases to trimming and J lost 4 bases, with 15 bases between them. CDR3 DNA sequence: TGTGCCAGCAGTGAAGACAAGGTGGAGAATCAGCCCCAGCATTTT. Translation gives CASSEDKVENQPQHF.

J is TRBJ1-5 and V is TRBV6-4, with 10 bases matching TRBD1. CDR1 and CDR2 from the germline V gene are MRHNA and SNTAGT. This CDR3 spans 16 amino acids. The V gene end was trimmed by 11 bases and the J gene end by 1 base; junction bases not matched to a gene: 11. CDR3: CAAERQGARSNQPQHF. The DNA for the CDR3 is TGTGCCGCCGAAAGACAGGGGGCGAGGAGCAATCAGCCCCAGCATTTT.

At least ten counts were recorded for this clonotype. The chain recombines TRBV2 with TRBJ1-5; 10 bases are shared with TRBD1. The V gene end was trimmed by 5 bases and the J gene end by 5 bases; junction bases not matched to a gene: 3. Germline CDR1 SNHLY, CDR2 FYNNEI. This CDR3 region has 14 residues. CDR3 sequence (DNA): TGTGCCAGCAGTCACGGGACAGGGGATCAGCCCCAGCATTTT. Its protein is CASSHGTGDQPQHF.

This clonotype has at least ten counts. V is TRBV28 and J is TRBJ2-3; D ambiguous. Germline CDR1 and CDR2: MDHEN and SYDVKM. The V gene lost 2 bases and the J gene lost 2 bases, with 11 bases spanning the gap. The CDR3 runs to 15 residues. CDR3 sequence reads: CASSLRAGNTDTQYF. CDR3 sequence (DNA): TGTGCCAGCAGTTTAAGGGCAGGCAACACAGATACGCAGTATTTT.

This clonotype was observed a handful of times. The J gene is TRBJ1-2, the V gene TRBV5-6; 7 nucleotides line up with TRBD1. With 4 bases clipped from V and 4 bases from J, the junction kept 13 bases outside the gene matches. This CDR3 is built from 16 residues. CDR1 is SGHDT and CDR2 is YYEEEE in the germline V gene. The CDR3 nucleotides are TGTGCCAGCAGCACCAGAGGAGGGGGCGCCGCCTATGGCTACACCTTC. Its translation: CASSTRGGGAAYGYTF.

This clonotype was observed at least ten times. The rearrangement joins TRBV12-5 to TRBJ2-1, with TRBD2 matching over 7 bases. The J segment lost 1 base and the V segment lost 2 bases, leaving 11 bases of the junction unmatched. Germline lookup yields CDR1 LGHNT and CDR2 FRNRAP. This CDR3 has 18 amino acids. CDR3 sequence (DNA): TGTGCTAGTGGTTTGCCACCCCTGAGCGGGGAGTCCTACAATGAGCAGTTCTTC. This codes for CASGLPPLSGESYNEQFF.

The sample holds many counts of this clonotype. V and J are TRBV27 and TRBJ2-1, with TRBD1 matching 11 bases. Trimming took 7 bases from V and 3 from J; bases not matched to a gene: 5. Germline V gene lookup returns CDR1 MNHEY and CDR2 SMNVEV (reference sequence). The CDR3 covers 15 residues. The CDR3 DNA reads TGTGCCAGCATCAAAGGGACAGGGGGCTACAATGAGCAGTTCTTC. Its protein is CASIKGTGGYNEQFF.

The chain has TRBV5-1 and TRBJ2-5; tentatively, D is TRBD2 (5 bases). CDR3 length: 15 amino acids. CDR1 and CDR2 (germline): SGHRS, YFSETQ. Between the trimmed V and J ends, which lost 0 bases and 2 bases, there was a span of 11 bases. The CDR3 loop reads CASSLVPGKQETQYF. The CDR3, as DNA: TGCGCCAGCAGCTTGGTTCCGGGGAAACAAGAGACCCAGTACTTC.

This chain links TRBV28 with TRBJ1-2; 7 bases agree with TRBD1. V shed 7 bases, J shed 3 bases, and the junction held 8 bases outside the gene matches. The CDR3 has 14 residues. Germline V gives CDR1 MDHEN, CDR2 SYDVKM. CDR3 DNA: TGTGCCAGCATTGACGGGACAGCTTACTATGGCTACACCTTC. Protein: CASIDGTAYYGYTF.

In this sample, this clonotype turned up many times. The chain has TRBV27 and TRBJ1-2, with 8 bases lining up with TRBD1. The CDR3 contains 15 residues. Trimming removed 1 base from V and 3 bases from J; junction bases left unmatched: 4. Germline assignment: CDR1 MNHEY and CDR2 SMNVEV (reference sequence). CDR3 coding DNA: TGTGCCAGCAGTTTATTTCTGGGACAGGACTATGGCTACACCTTC. Translating it yields CASSLFLGQDYGYTF.

This clonotype was detected ten times or more. This rearrangement joins TRBV11-2 to TRBJ1-1; D not resolved. This CDR3 is 15 amino acids long. Germline CDR1 is SGHAT and CDR2 is FQNNGV. V was trimmed by 7 bases and J by 1 base, leaving 16 bases between them. The CDR3 coding sequence is TGTGCCAGCAACACAATAAAGGGCCCGAACACTGAAGCTTTCTTT. Encoded protein: CASNTIKGPNTEAFF.

This clonotype was counted many times. The chain joins TRBV3-1 to TRBJ2-3, with D maybe TRBD2 (5 bases). The ends were cut back, 0 bases at V and 11 bases at J, with 18 bases in the middle. This CDR3 is built from 15 residues. CDR1 is LGHDT and CDR2 is YNNKEL in the germline V gene (reference sequence). CDR3 in amino acids: CASSQEFLGESVQYF. CDR3 in DNA: TGTGCCAGCAGCCAAGAGTTCCTCGGGGAGAGTGTGCAGTATTTT.

V usage is TRBV7-2 and J usage is TRBJ2-1; 11 nucleotides align to TRBD2. The length of the CDR3 is 16 residues. Germline V gene data show CDR1 as SGHTA and CDR2 as FQGNSA. Germline trimming cut 3 bases from V and 3 bases from J; bases unmatched to any gene: 4. In DNA form, the CDR3 reads TGTGCCAGCAGCTTGACTAGCGGGGTAGTCTACAATGAGCAGTTCTTC. This gives the protein CASSLTSGVVYNEQFF.